This T cell receptor beta chain was obtained from a study of T-cell memory formation after mild COVID-19. The V end was cut by 7 bases, the J end by 1 base, with 10 bases between. Germline V gene lookup returns CDR1 MNHEY and CDR2 SVGAGI. The CDR3 totals 13 residues. Only a few counts were recorded for this clonotype. The antigen is unknown. Each CDR3 protein is one row after TCRdb ran MiXCR on the 5' RACE reads. The table lists fewer than 500,000 distinct CDR3 sequences, about 23% of them singletons. General study findings and limits: A subset of responding clones appeared in pre-infection memory, suggesting cross-reactive memory joined.

Sequences were obtained from PBMCs or a T cell subset sorted from them (not recorded which). The origin of this receptor is an adult woman who had mild COVID-19 (a few samples of this study predate the infection). Cell type and time point are not known. The V call is TRBV6-5, the J call TRBJ2-5, with D tentatively TRBD1 (6 bases). CDR3: CASNGQTQETQYF. In DNA form, the CDR3 reads TGTGCCAGCAATGGACAGACCCAAGAGACCCAGTACTTC.